This TCR beta chain was captured in a study of cytomegalovirus exposure and HLA in healthy donors (dated by TCRdb to about 2017). In the study overall: According to a later analysis, the 120 or so validation repertoires were produced on the same platform as the approximately 690 repertoires of the first cohort. To predict cytomegalovirus infection status, the study brought together high-throughput TCR immunosequencing, statistical association of individual TCRs with disease status, and machine learning. Besides the first cohort of 550 to 750 subjects, a separate validation cohort made up of 120 or so different subjects was used. The aim of the study was to test whether cataloging public T cell receptors could identify signatures of past pathogen exposure.

In regard to this clone: The clone's antigen remains unknown. Base qualities are not recorded, but no much larger clone differs from it by a single base.

Paper-wide results and their limitations: The validation cohort had no HLA typing available for a later analysis, so co-occurrence within that cohort was assessed over all 120 or so repertoires. The study gave a list of some 150 TCR beta chains associated with cytomegalovirus. The authors suggested that the approach could potentially be generalized to other disease states and immunological phenotypes. Cytomegalovirus status was reported to be diagnosed by the classifier with high specificity and sensitivity in both the original and validation cohorts. Of the cluster scores, approximately 95% were above 0 in a later analysis, which found that TCRs clustered in the first cohort also tended to co-occur in the 130 or so validation repertoires. In vitro tests confirmed that a few of the cytomegalovirus-associated TCR beta chains recognize cytomegalovirus antigens. While some public TCRs were present in many individuals, most TCR sequences turned up only very rarely across donors.

V sheds 4 bases and J sheds 7 bases, leaving 7 bases between their ends. Spanning cysteine to phenylalanine, the CDR3 consists of 11 amino acids. The CDR3 DNA has 33 bases and is translated from base 1. The CDR1 and CDR2 encoded by the germline V gene (reference sequence) are SGHAT and FQDESV. The donors were included in the validation cohort of 90 to 150 subjects, a group kept apart from the roughly 610-subject first cohort. Library prep was done by the immunoSEQ multiplex PCR assay. The study's processing was this. A statistical classification framework was developed to diagnose cytomegalovirus status using the catalog of TCR beta chain sequences. TCRdb stores this immuneACCESS table with in-frame sequences only. Part of the clones is absent; in the studies checked, under half of the shortfall reflects unresolved V genes, and no reason is known for the rest. The DNA gave D and trimming, while V, J and clone size come from that table. The sample table holds 150,000 or so clones, of which about 86% were seen once. The ten largest clones represent 20% to 25% of the sample.

Sequencing was performed on PBMCs. The chain is assembled from TRBV11-1 and TRBJ1-2; the D gene identity is not certain. This TCR came from a man aged 18 to 29 in good health and CMV-seropositive. DNA sequence: TGTGCCAGCAGCTCGGTTAGTGGCTACACCTTC. The resulting protein is CASSSVSGYTF.